What follows are 32 T cell receptor beta chains derived from one specimen sequenced in a study of cytomegalovirus exposure and HLA in healthy donors. This PCR relied on a set of 60 Vbeta primers and 13 Jbeta primers. Sequencing used immunoSEQ multiplex PCR; TCRdb keeps in-frame clones, though not all of them. The data contain about 210,000 clones, about 85% of them singletons. Sequencing used PBMCs. Receptors were obtained from a woman aged 45 to 65 in good health and CMV-seropositive.

The rearrangement joins TRBV29-1 to TRBJ2-7; TRBD2 might be the D (5 bases). Germline lookup yields CDR1 SQVTM and CDR2 ANQGSEA. Trimming shortened V by 6 bases and J by 2 bases, and 11 bases separated the two germline ends. The CDR3 loop spans 12 amino acids. The CDR3 DNA reads TGCAGCGTGGCGCTAGCAGCCTACGAGCAGTACTTC. It is translated as CSVALAAYEQYF.

V usage is TRBV30 and J usage is TRBJ2-3; unclear D gene. The V end was cut by 0 bases, the J end by 0 bases, with 7 bases between. CDR1 is GTSNPN, CDR2 SVGIG, per germline (reference sequence). The CDR3 has 14 residues. Here the CDR3 reads CAWSVGPSTDTQYF. The CDR3 DNA is TGTGCCTGGAGTGTGGGCCCTAGCACAGATACGCAGTATTTT.

This clone was counted a few times. The chain joins TRBV7-3 to TRBJ1-1; 8 bases map to TRBD1. This CDR3 contains 15 residues. CDR1 and CDR2 from the germline V gene are SGHTA and FQGTGA. Germline trimming cut 5 bases from V and 1 base from J; bases unmatched to any gene: 6. CDR3 residues: CASSPHGTGNTEAFF. CDR3 DNA sequence: TGTGCCAGCAGCCCCCACGGGACAGGGAACACTGAAGCTTTCTTT.

The gene calls are TRBV27 and TRBJ1-2; 8 bases agree with TRBD1. The CDR3 sequence is 18 residues long. The J segment lost 5 bases and the V segment lost 5 bases, leaving 19 bases of the junction unmatched. Germline lookup yields CDR1 MNHEY and CDR2 SMNVEV (reference sequence). CDR3 DNA: TGTGCCAGCAGTACCTACAGGGGGGGGAGACCCACCCTTTATGGCTACACCTTC. The encoded protein is CASSTYRGGRPTLYGYTF.

The gene calls are TRBV9 and TRBJ1-2, with a weak D call TRBD1 (6 bases). V lost 4 bases and J 3 bases, leaving 16 bases between the germline ends. From germline, CDR1 is SGDLS and CDR2 YYNGEE. The CDR3 loop spans 15 amino acids. This CDR3 is CASSPRAGEHYGYTF. The CDR3 DNA follows: TGTGCCAGCAGCCCCAGGGCAGGGGAGCACTATGGCTACACCTTC.

V usage is TRBV7-2 and J usage is TRBJ2-1; 7 nucleotides agree with TRBD1. The CDR3 runs 17 residues. Trimming at V came to 5 bases and at J to 6 bases, leaving 16 bases not matched to a gene. Per germline, CDR1 SGHTA and CDR2 FQGNSA. The chain's CDR3 is CASSTRFDREGVNEQFF. CDR3 DNA: TGTGCCAGCAGCACCCGATTCGACAGGGAAGGGGTCAATGAGCAGTTCTTC. Full variable domain (remainder filled in from reference TRBV7-2 and TRBJ2-1): GAGVSQSPSNKVTEKGKDVELRCDPISGHTALYWYRQSLGQGLEFLIYFQGNSAPDKSGLPSDRFSAERTGGSVSTLTIQRTQQEDSAVYLCASSTRFDREGVNEQFFGPGTRLTVL.

With respect to this clone: Germline and junction disagree at one end, which may indicate a read error. The chain is built from TRBV4-3 and TRBJ1-6; no clear D gene. The CDR3 runs 14 residues. From germline, CDR1 is LGHNA and CDR2 YSLEER. CDR3 in DNA: TGCGCCAGCAGCCAAAGCTCCTATAATTCACCCCTCCACTTC. It encodes CASSQSSYNSPLHF.

The rearrangement joins TRBV25-1 to TRBJ2-1, with a weak D call TRBD2 (6 bases). Germline V lookup: CDR1 MGHDK, CDR2 SYGVNS. CDR3 size: 11 residues. V dropped 6 bases and J dropped 8 bases, with 8 bases sitting between them. CDR3 DNA sequence: TGTGCCAGCAGCCGGGGGTATGAGCAGTTCTTC. Its protein is CASSRGYEQFF.

The rearrangement joins TRBV4-3 to TRBJ1-3; no clear D. With 3 bases removed from V and 0 bases from J, the gap between germline ends came to 3 bases. Germline CDR1 reads LGHNA; CDR2 reads YSLEER. The CDR3 extends over 13 amino acids. CDR3 nucleotides: TGCGCCAGCAGCCACAGCTCTGGAAACACCATATATTTT. Its protein is CASSHSSGNTIYF.

This rearrangement joins TRBV7-3 to TRBJ2-7, with 7 bases aligning to TRBD1. Trimming at V came to 5 bases and at J to 2 bases, leaving 9 bases not matched to a gene. Germline CDR1 SGHTA, CDR2 FQGTGA. The CDR3 is made up of 15 amino acids. The CDR3 bases are TGTGCCAGCAGCACGAACAGGGGTGAAGCCTACGAGCAGTACTTC. Encoded protein: CASSTNRGEAYEQYF.

This clone appeared once. As the CDR3 is not closed by the conserved phenylalanine or tryptophan, this likely results from a read error. V and J are TRBV2 and TRBJ1-2; D remains ambiguous. Germline values: CDR1 SNHLY, CDR2 FYNNEI. The CDR3 covers 14 residues. V gave up 8 bases and J gave up 1 base, with 14 bases separating them. Written as DNA, the CDR3 is TGTGCCAGCGGAAGCAAACCACTTAACTATGGCTACACCCTC. Translating it yields CASGSKPLNYGYTL.

This clone was seen only a few times. The chain links TRBV30 to TRBJ1-2; D uncertain. V lost 4 bases to trimming and J lost 7 bases, with 25 bases between them. Germline lookup yields CDR1 GTSNPN and CDR2 SVGIG (reference sequence). CDR3 size: 16 residues. The CDR3 region has the DNA TGTGCCTGGAAACCACTCTGGGGTGCGGGGTTCGGTGGCTACACCTTC. This translates into CAWKPLWGAGFGGYTF.

The chain combines TRBV5-1 with TRBJ1-1; D might be TRBD1 (6 bases). V gave up 1 base and J gave up 0 bases, with 16 bases separating them. Germline CDR1 reads SGHRS; CDR2 reads YFSETQ. The CDR3 loop spans 17 amino acids. Here the CDR3 DNA reads TGCGCCAGCAGCTTGAGAGGGTTAGGACAGATGAACACTGAAGCTTTCTTT. It codes for CASSLRGLGQMNTEAFF. The entire variable domain, with the rest obtained from reference TRBV5-1 and TRBJ1-1, is as follows: KAGVTQTPRYLIKTRGQQVTLSCSPISGHRSVSWYQQTPGQGLQFLFEYFSETQRNKGNFPGRFSGRQFSNSRSEMNVSTLELGDSALYLCASSLRGLGQMNTEAFFGQGTRLTVV.

This sequence joins TRBV2 and TRBJ1-5, with 9 bases matching TRBD1. The germline V gene encodes CDR1 SNHLY and CDR2 FYNNEI. The CDR3 covers 15 residues. The J segment lost 4 bases and the V segment lost 8 bases, leaving 9 bases of the junction unmatched. CDR3 loop: CASRSTGGFNQPQHF. Written as DNA, the CDR3 is TGTGCCAGCCGCAGTACAGGGGGCTTTAATCAGCCCCAGCATTTT.

The rearrangement uses TRBV27 and TRBJ2-5; D possibly corresponds to TRBD2 (7 bases). Trimming took off 3 bases at V and 5 bases at J, with 16 bases between the two ends. Germline V gives CDR1 MNHEY, CDR2 SMNVEV (reference sequence). This CDR3 comprises 15 residues. The CDR3 protein is CASSLRRGGGETQYF. The CDR3 region has the DNA TGTGCCAGCAGTTTGAGAAGGGGGGGCGGGGAGACCCAGTACTTC.

DNA of the CDR3: TGTGCCAGCAGTGAAGAGTTGGGGGCGCGCGAACCCCTCCACTTT. Its protein is CASSEELGAREPLHF. The chain employs TRBV6-1 and TRBJ1-6; tentatively, D is TRBD1 (6 bases). CDR1 and CDR2 (germline): MNHNS, SASEGT. This CDR3 region has 15 residues. Trimming removed 1 base at V and 12 bases at J, with 16 bases between.

This sequence joins TRBV5-4 and TRBJ2-1, with a weak D call TRBD1 (6 bases). The CDR3 totals 15 residues. In germline, CDR1 is SGHNT, CDR2 YYREEE (reference sequence). Between the trimmed V and J ends, which lost 4 bases and 5 bases, there was a span of 16 bases. CDR3 in DNA: TGTGCCAGCAGCCCCCCCGGGACACCGAACAATGAGCAGTTCTTC. It codes for CASSPPGTPNNEQFF.

The rearrangement uses TRBV28 and TRBJ1-6; 10 nucleotides line up with TRBD1. Trimming cost V 8 bases and J 8 bases; bases outside gene matches: 6. The CDR3 is made up of 14 amino acids. CDR1 and CDR2 from the germline V gene are MDHEN and SYDVKM. CDR3 residues: CASGQGGDYSPLHF. The DNA for the CDR3 is TGTGCCAGCGGACAGGGGGGTGACTATTCACCCCTCCACTTT.

This sequence joins TRBV6-5 and TRBJ2-7; TRBD1 might be the D (6 bases). The germline V and J ends were trimmed by 0 bases and 6 bases, with 9 bases remaining between them. In germline, CDR1 is MNHEY, CDR2 SVGAGI. The CDR3 loop spans 13 amino acids. The CDR3 region has the DNA TGTGCCAGCAGTTACTCGATCAGGGGCGAGCAGTACTTC. Translation gives CASSYSIRGEQYF.

The chain recombines TRBV5-5 with TRBJ1-2, with D hard to call. Germline lookup yields CDR1 SGHKS and CDR2 YYEKEE (reference sequence). Trimming left V 5 bases short and J 7 bases short, with 15 bases between. CDR3 size: 13 residues. DNA of the CDR3: TGTGCCAGCAGTTCGGCCGCCGGGAGTGGCTACACCTTC. Translating gives CASSSAAGSGYTF.

This clone was counted a few times. J is TRBJ1-1 and V is TRBV29-1; unclear D gene. The V gene's germline CDR1 is SQVTM and CDR2 ANQGSEA. This CDR3 region has 13 residues. CDR3 DNA: TGCCTCTGGGTGGGCAGCACCCGATGGTACGCTTTCTTT. It is translated as CLWVGSTRWYAFF.

DNA for the CDR3: TGTGCCAGCAGTCCTAGACGGGATGATGGGGAGACCCAGTACTTC. Protein sequence: CASSPRRDDGETQYF. The V call is TRBV6-5, the J call TRBJ2-5, with D maybe TRBD2 (5 bases). The germline gives CDR1 MNHEY, CDR2 SVGAGI. Trimming took 5 bases from V and 5 from J, leaving 18 bases between them. The CDR3 is 15 amino acids.

This clone turned up a few times. This sequence joins TRBV4-1 and TRBJ2-2; 8 bases line up with TRBD1. This CDR3 spans 16 amino acids. Germline V lookup: CDR1 MGHRA, CDR2 YSYEKL. V lost 1 base to trimming and J lost 1 base; unmatched junction nucleotides: 2. The CDR3, as DNA: TGCGCCAGCAGCCAAGGGGACAGGAGGAACACCGGGGAGCTGTTTTTT. Its protein is CASSQGDRRNTGELFF.

CDR3 nucleotides: TGCGCCAGCAGCCAAGTAGTAGGGGTGGACTATGGCTACACCTTC. Its protein is CASSQVVGVDYGYTF. The chain employs TRBV4-1 and TRBJ1-2; TRBD1 might be the D (5 bases). CDR3 length: 15 residues. V lost 1 base and J 3 bases, leaving 12 bases between the germline ends. Germline CDR1 and CDR2: MGHRA and YSYEKL.

This chain joins TRBV4-1 and TRBJ2-1; perhaps TRBD1 as D (6 bases). The CDR3 has 15 residues. The germline V gene has CDR1 MGHRA and CDR2 YSYEKL. V lost 3 bases and J 5 bases, leaving 14 bases between the germline ends. Here the CDR3 DNA reads TGCGCCAGCAGCCAGATCCGGGACACCAACAATGAGCAGTTCTTC. Amino acids: CASSQIRDTNNEQFF.

The rearrangement uses TRBV5-1 and TRBJ2-7; weak D call: TRBD2 (5 bases). V gave up 3 bases and J gave up 3 bases, with 10 bases separating them. The CDR3 has 13 residues. Germline CDR1 and CDR2: SGHRS and YFSETQ. CDR3 in amino acids: CASSSVLGYEQYF. Here the CDR3 DNA reads TGCGCCAGCAGCTCAGTACTAGGCTACGAGCAGTACTTC.

The rearrangement links TRBV6-1 to TRBJ1-2, with 7 bases that match TRBD1. Germline loops: CDR1 MNHNS, CDR2 SASEGT. Trimming removed 8 bases from V and 0 bases from J; junction bases left unmatched: 9. CDR3 length: 15 amino acids. In DNA form, the CDR3 reads TGTGCCAGCCGATCACAGGGGCAAACTAACTATGGCTACACCTTC. Protein sequence: CASRSQGQTNYGYTF.

CDR3 coding DNA: TGCGCCAGCAGCTTGGCCGGGTCCCATAACACTGAAGCTTTCTTT. Translation: CASSLAGSHNTEAFF. The chain employs TRBV5-1 and TRBJ1-1; D is ambiguous. Deletions cut 0 bases from V and 2 bases from J, with 11 bases between. This CDR3 contains 15 residues. Germline V gene sequence: CDR1 SGHRS, CDR2 YFSETQ.

The chain employs TRBV7-9 and TRBJ2-5; tentative D call: TRBD2 (6 bases). Trimming shortened V by 3 bases and J by 2 bases, and 10 bases separated the two germline ends. Germline assignment: CDR1 SEHNR and CDR2 FQNEAQ (reference sequence). This CDR3 spans 14 amino acids. The chain's CDR3 is CASSFGGIQETQYF. The CDR3 bases are TGTGCCAGCAGCTTCGGAGGGATTCAAGAGACCCAGTACTTC.

The rearrangement uses TRBV7-9 and TRBJ2-5, with D tentatively TRBD1 (5 bases). The germline CDR1 and CDR2 sequences are SEHNR and FQNEAQ (reference sequence). The V end lost 1 base, the J end lost 2 bases, and 11 bases lay between the germline ends. CDR3 length: 15 residues. The CDR3 DNA follows: TGTGCCAGCAGCTTAGTAATCAGGGAACAAGAGACCCAGTACTTC. As protein: CASSLVIREQETQYF.

This sequence joins TRBV5-1 and TRBJ2-5; D might be TRBD1 (6 bases). CDR1 and CDR2 from the germline V gene are SGHRS and YFSETQ. V lost 4 bases, J lost 4 bases, and 17 bases lay in between. This CDR3 has 15 amino acids. The CDR3 DNA sequence: TGCGCCAGCAGCCGGATACAGGGAAGTGGAGAGACCCAGTACTTC. Translating gives CASSRIQGSGETQYF.

The chain links TRBV7-9 to TRBJ2-5; 8 nucleotides line up with TRBD2. The J segment lost 3 bases and the V segment lost 4 bases, leaving 1 base of the junction unmatched. This CDR3 contains 13 residues. CDR1 and CDR2 from the germline V gene are SEHNR and FQNEAQ (reference sequence). The CDR3, as DNA: TGTGCCAGCAGCTCGGGACTAGAAGAGACCCAGTACTTC. Translation: CASSSGLEETQYF. The full variable domain, rest sourced from reference TRBV7-9 and TRBJ2-5, is DTGVSQNPRHKITKRGQNVTFRCDPISEHNRLYWYRQTLGQGPEFLTYFQNEAQLEKSRLLSDRFSAERPKGSFSTLEIQRTEQGDSAMYLCASSSGLEETQYFGPGTRLLVL.